The next 5 T cell receptor beta chains were all read from a single sample in a study of T cell clonotyping in hematopoietic cell transplantation. Assay used: immunoSEQ multiplex PCR; TCRdb lists only in-frame clones, some missing. Seen here are tens of thousands of clones, 94% observed once, and the top ten hold about 0.86%. The source material was peripheral blood mononuclear cells. The source is a woman aged 50 to 65 in good health. Some clones in this sample may be carry-over from other donors' samples.

V and J are TRBV5-1 and TRBJ2-7, with TRBD2 matching 11 bases. V dropped 0 bases and J dropped 2; count of bases not matched to a gene: 4. CDR1 is SGHRS and CDR2 is YFSETQ in the germline V gene. There are 16 residues in the CDR3. The CDR3 loop reads CASSLEGTSGTYEQYF. In DNA, the CDR3 is TGCGCCAGCAGCTTGGAAGGGACTAGCGGAACCTACGAGCAGTACTTC.

CDR3 sequence: CASSLHRGGGSEEQYF. The CDR3, as DNA: TGTGCCAGCAGCTTGCACCGGGGGGGCGGCTCGGAGGAGCAGTACTTC. This chain links TRBV13 with TRBJ2-7; 8 bases agree with TRBD2. The CDR3 is 16 residues long. The V and J ends lost 3 bases and 7 bases, in that order; junction bases with no gene match: 14. Germline CDR1 PRHDT, CDR2 FYEKMQ (reference sequence).

This clone appeared once. V gene TRBV9 combines with J gene TRBJ2-1; D may match TRBD1 or TRBD2 (5 bases each). This CDR3 spans 14 amino acids. The V end was cut by 7 bases, the J end by 5 bases, with 16 bases between. Germline-derived CDR1 and CDR2 are SGDLS and YYNGEE. The CDR3 region is CASSLSGTHNEQFF. The CDR3 nucleotides are TGTGCCAGCTCCTTGTCAGGGACGCACAATGAGCAGTTCTTC.

This clone appeared once. This chain connects TRBV7-8 to TRBJ2-3, with 12 bases fitting TRBD2. The V and J ends lost 0 bases and 6 bases, in that order; junction bases with no gene match: 7. This CDR3 is 17 amino acids long. Germline V CDR1 and CDR2: SGHVS, FQNEAQ. CDR3 nucleotide sequence: TGTGCCAGCAGCTTAGCGCGAACTAGCGGGGGGAGTGATACGCAGTATTTT. This codes for CASSLARTSGGSDTQYF.

Here the CDR3 reads CASSPGGTGLNSPLHF. The CDR3 DNA reads TGTGCCAGCAGCCCTGGCGGGACAGGGCTTAATTCACCCCTCCACTTT. This chain links TRBV7-9 with TRBJ1-6, with 9 bases that match TRBD1. This CDR3 is 16 amino acids long. J gave up 6 bases and V 5 bases, and 8 bases lay outside the gene matches. Germline lookup yields CDR1 SEHNR and CDR2 FQNEAQ (reference sequence). Full variable domain (outside the CDR3, taken from reference TRBV7-9 and TRBJ1-6): DTGVSQNPRHKITKRGQNVTFRCDPISEHNRLYWYRQTLGQGPEFLTYFQNEAQLEKSRLLSDRFSAERPKGSFSTLEIQRTEQGDSAMYLCASSPGGTGLNSPLHFGNGTRLTVT.